This T cell receptor (beta chain) was recorded in a study of blood T cell repertoires in COVID-19. Turning to the study itself: Researchers got acute and convalescent COVID-19 samples from the United States, Italy and Spain. T cells, B-cell-depleted T cells, or PBMCs supplied cDNA or gDNA.

Among Cohort 3 donors, those recovered had two negative PCRs, clearance, or symptom resolution. Method: immunoSEQ multiplex PCR; TCRdb's copy keeps in-frame clones and lacks some. This sample has 250,000 to 350,000 clones, with around 90% found just once. Trimming cost V 5 bases and J 5 bases, with 12 bases left between them. This CDR3 is built from 13 residues. This sequence was found in a man aged 60 to 69 who had recovered from COVID-19. Input material: PBMCs or T cells enriched from blood (not recorded which). J is TRBJ1-2 and V is TRBV12-3 or TRBV12-4; TRBD1 is a possible D gene (5 bases). CDR3 DNA sequence: TGTGCCAGCAGTCCCAGACAGATTTATGGCTACACCTTC. Translation: CASSPRQIYGYTF.